The next 22 T cell receptor beta chains were all read from a single sample in a study of neoadjuvant anti-PD-1 for oral cavity cancer. Time point meaning: after neoadjuvant nivolumab, at surgical resection. Assay: immunoSEQ multiplex PCR; the TCRdb copy retains only in-frame clones and omits some. Of about 68,000 clones listed, roughly 81% are singletons. The sample was PBMCs, taken after nivolumab (anti-PD-1) treatment. The receptor set was obtained from a person aged 35 to 85 with oral cavity squamous cell carcinoma.

The chain couples TRBV2 to TRBJ2-7; perhaps D is TRBD1 or TRBD2 (6 bases each). This CDR3 region has 14 residues. CDR1 and CDR2 from the germline V gene are SNHLY and FYNNEI. Trimming cost V 6 bases and J 3 bases, with 15 bases left between them. The CDR3 DNA reads TGTGCCAGCAGGATGGTCGGGGGACACTACGAGCAGTACTTC. Its translation: CASRMVGGHYEQYF.

The chain links TRBV27 to TRBJ2-1; 8 bases fit TRBD2. Germline V gene data show CDR1 as MNHEY and CDR2 as SMNVEV (reference sequence). The V and J ends lost 5 bases and 2 bases, in that order; junction bases with no gene match: 8. CDR3 length: 16 residues. DNA for the CDR3: TGTGCCAGCAGTGCGGAGGGGCGGGAGGCCTACAATGAGCAGTTCTTC. This gives the protein CASSAEGREAYNEQFF.

The chain links TRBV19 to TRBJ2-1, with 8 positions matching TRBD2. Germline V gene lookup returns CDR1 LNHDA and CDR2 SQIVND (reference sequence). CDR3 length equals 15 residues. V trimming: 5 bases; J trimming: 2 bases; junction bases outside the gene matches: 5. DNA of the CDR3: TGTGCCAGTAGTCTGAGCGGGAGCGCCTACAATGAGCAGTTCTTC. Encoded protein: CASSLSGSAYNEQFF. Filled out from reference TRBV19 and TRBJ2-1, the complete variable domain reads DGGITQSPKYLFRKEGQNVTLSCEQNLNHDAMYWYRQDPGQGLRLIYYSQIVNDFQKGDIAEGYSVSREKKESFPLTVTSAQKNPTAFYLCASSLSGSAYNEQFFGPGTRLTVL.

This clone was recorded a few times. The chain carries TRBV18 and TRBJ2-1; possibly TRBD2 for D (6 bases). CDR3 length: 13 residues. Trimming removed 6 bases at V and 5 bases at J, with 11 bases between. Germline values: CDR1 KGHSH, CDR2 LQKENI. CDR3 loop: CASSPGRDNEQFF. CDR3 in DNA: TGTGCCAGCTCGCCCGGGAGAGACAATGAGCAGTTCTTC.

V gene TRBV6-6 combines with J gene TRBJ2-7; D gene uncertain. V was shortened by 2 bases and J by 4 bases, with 12 bases between the two germline ends. The germline CDR1 and CDR2 sequences are MNHNY and SVGAGI (reference sequence). The CDR3 totals 14 residues. CDR3 in DNA: TGTGCCAGCAGTTACAGTAGAATCGGGTACGAGCAGTACTTC. Translation: CASSYSRIGYEQYF.

The chain joins TRBV11-2 to TRBJ1-2, with D possibly TRBD1 on 6 matching bases. The CDR3 has 13 residues. The V and J ends lost 2 bases and 7 bases respectively, with 11 bases between them. CDR1 SGHAT and CDR2 FQNNGV come from the germline V gene. The CDR3 bases are TGTGCCAGCAGCTTACCAGGGGAGTTTGGCTACACCTTC. This encodes CASSLPGEFGYTF.

The J gene is TRBJ1-3, the V gene TRBV2, with D uncertain. The CDR3 sequence is 16 residues long. The V gene's germline CDR1 is SNHLY and CDR2 FYNNEI. Trimming shortened V by 7 bases and J by 0 bases, and 16 bases separated the two germline ends. The DNA for the CDR3 is TGTGCCAGCAACCCGCGCAACCCGGGCTCTGGAAACACCATATATTTT. It yields the protein CASNPRNPGSGNTIYF.

CDR3 protein: CASSGSHFSSYEQYF. In nucleotides, the CDR3 is TGTGCCAGCAGTGGCAGCCACTTTAGCTCCTACGAGCAGTACTTC. The chain couples TRBV6-5 to TRBJ2-7; D unresolved. Germline V lookup: CDR1 MNHEY, CDR2 SVGAGI. V lost 5 bases, J lost 0 bases, and 14 bases lay in between. This CDR3 comprises 15 residues.

V gene TRBV27 combines with J gene TRBJ1-5; D remains unclear. The CDR3 runs to 15 residues. V lost 3 bases to trimming and J lost 6 bases, with 15 bases between them. The germline V gene encodes CDR1 MNHEY and CDR2 SMNVEV (reference sequence). In nucleotides, the CDR3 is TGTGCCAGCAGTTTGGCCGGGCAGGATAGTCAGCCCCAGCATTTT. It encodes CASSLAGQDSQPQHF.

The rearrangement links TRBV28 to TRBJ2-5, with D hard to call. CDR3 length equals 12 residues. CDR1 is MDHEN, CDR2 SYDVKM, per germline. V was trimmed by 3 bases and J by 2 bases, leaving 4 bases between them. The CDR3 DNA sequence: TGTGCCAGCAGTTTGGTACAAGAGACCCAGTACTTC. Its translation is CASSLVQETQYF.

This clone has a handful of counts. This chain links TRBV4-1 with TRBJ2-5; 15 nucleotides match TRBD2. The V and J ends lost 0 bases and 5 bases, in that order; junction bases with no gene match: 7. Germline V CDR1 and CDR2: MGHRA, YSYEKL. The CDR3 runs to 18 residues. The CDR3 protein is CASSQDGTSGRIGETQYF. Written as DNA, the CDR3 is TGCGCCAGCAGCCAAGACGGGACTAGCGGGAGGATTGGCGAGACCCAGTACTTC.

The chain joins TRBV7-2 to TRBJ2-7, with D perhaps matching TRBD2 (5 bases). The CDR3 runs to 15 residues. CDR1 is SGHTA, CDR2 FQGNSA, per germline. Trimming took 5 bases from V and 2 from J, leaving 16 bases between them. The CDR3, as DNA: TGTGCCAGCAGCCTCACCCGGACTGAAACCTACGAGCAGTACTTC. Amino acid sequence: CASSLTRTETYEQYF.

The genes are TRBV6-6 and TRBJ2-3; D ambiguous. The CDR3 runs to 14 residues. V lost 5 bases to trimming and J lost 0 bases, with 9 bases between them. Per germline, CDR1 MNHNY and CDR2 SVGAGI (reference sequence). In DNA form, the CDR3 reads TGTGCCAGCAGTGGGGAACAGAGCACAGATACGCAGTATTTT. This gives the protein CASSGEQSTDTQYF.

This clone was observed a few times. The chain joins TRBV19 to TRBJ2-2, with 7 bases lining up with TRBD2. V lost 3 bases and J lost 7; bases outside the gene matches: 5. The germline V gene has CDR1 LNHDA and CDR2 SQIVND (reference sequence). The CDR3 has 14 residues. The CDR3 reads CASSIGGGIGELFF. CDR3 coding DNA: TGTGCCAGTAGTATCGGCGGGGGAATCGGGGAGCTGTTTTTT.

The rearrangement links TRBV10-2 to TRBJ2-1, with 7 bases that match TRBD2. CDR1 is WSHSY, CDR2 SAAADI, per germline. CDR3 length: 13 residues. After removal of 8 bases from V and 9 bases from J, the junction contained 10 bases not matched to a gene. The CDR3 loop is CASLGGLSGEQFF. DNA for the CDR3: TGCGCCAGCCTGGGGGGGTTATCGGGTGAGCAGTTCTTC.

The rearrangement uses TRBV4-2 and TRBJ2-3; TRBD1 might be the D (5 bases). This CDR3 comprises 16 residues. V shed 0 bases and J shed 8 bases, with 18 bases lying between them. CDR1 is LGHNA and CDR2 is YNFKEQ in the germline V gene. The CDR3, as DNA: TGTGCCAGCAGCCAAGATCAGGGTCCTCTATCCCTTACGCAGTATTTT. Amino acid sequence: CASSQDQGPLSLTQYF.

This clone was detected only once. The chain is built from TRBV5-8 and TRBJ2-1; D is undetermined. V was shortened by 7 bases and J by 7 bases, with 21 bases between the two germline ends. This CDR3 comprises 15 residues. Looked up from germline, CDR1 is SGHTS and CDR2 is YDEGEE. DNA for the CDR3: TGTGCCAGCGCCAAAGCAATCGGCCCTTCAAATGAGCAGTTCTTC. Protein product: CASAKAIGPSNEQFF.

The chain carries TRBV10-3 and TRBJ2-4; D not certain. This CDR3 region has 13 residues. The V gene's germline CDR1 is ENHRY and CDR2 SYGVKD. Trimming stripped 2 bases from V and 5 bases from J, with 7 bases between. The CDR3 DNA is TGTGCCATCAGTGAGGACACCGAAAACATTCAGTACTTC. This sequence encodes CAISEDTENIQYF.

This clone was counted only a few times. The genes are TRBV20-1 and TRBJ1-2, with D perhaps matching TRBD1 (6 bases). CDR1 is DFQATT, CDR2 SNEGSKA, per germline (reference sequence). The V end lost 6 bases, the J end lost 7 bases, and 12 bases lay between the germline ends. The CDR3 has 11 residues. The CDR3 sequence: CSAGGAGGYTF. CDR3 DNA: TGCAGTGCCGGGGGCGCGGGTGGCTACACCTTC.

This chain links TRBV6-1 with TRBJ2-3; the match to TRBD1 covers 11 bases. The CDR3 spans 15 residues. The germline CDR1 and CDR2 sequences are MNHNS and SASEGT. J lost 5 bases, V lost 3 bases, and 4 bases had no gene match. The CDR3 reads CASSDGTGGVDTQYF. The CDR3 coding sequence is TGTGCCAGCAGTGATGGGACAGGGGGGGTAGATACGCAGTATTTT.

This clone appeared a single time. This rearrangement joins TRBV12-2 to TRBJ1-5; the DNA was not used to check the table's D call, TRBD1. TRBV12-2 counts as a pseudogene. This CDR3 has 15 residues. The CDR3: CASRQGWSSNQPQHF. CDR3 bases: TGTGCAAGTCGCCAGGGTTGGTCTTCCAATCAGCCCCAGCATTTT.

The chain joins TRBV14 to TRBJ2-5; 16 nucleotides line up with TRBD2. V gave up 4 bases and J gave up 5 bases; unmatched junction bases: 10. Per germline, CDR1 SGHDN and CDR2 FVKESK. CDR3 length: 18 residues. DNA for the CDR3: TGTGCCAGCAGCCCTATAGGGACTAGCGGGAGGGCCCGCGAGACCCAGTACTTC. It yields the protein CASSPIGTSGRARETQYF.